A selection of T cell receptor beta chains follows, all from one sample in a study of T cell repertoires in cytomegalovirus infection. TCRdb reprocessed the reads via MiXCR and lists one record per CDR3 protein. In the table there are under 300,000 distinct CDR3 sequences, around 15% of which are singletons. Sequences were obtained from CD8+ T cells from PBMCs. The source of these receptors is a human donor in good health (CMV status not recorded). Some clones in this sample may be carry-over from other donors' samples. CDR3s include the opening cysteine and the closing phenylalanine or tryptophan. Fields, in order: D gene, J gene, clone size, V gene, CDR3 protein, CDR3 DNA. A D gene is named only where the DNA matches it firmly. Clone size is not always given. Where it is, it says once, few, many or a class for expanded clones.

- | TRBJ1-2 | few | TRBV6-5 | CASSGYPSGNGYTF | TGTGCCAGCAGTGGGTATCCGTCCGGGAACGGCTACACCTTC
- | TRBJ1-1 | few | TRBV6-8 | CASSYSRGLGTEAFF | TGTGCCAGCAGTTACTCTCGGGGGCTCGGGACTGAAGCTTTCTTT
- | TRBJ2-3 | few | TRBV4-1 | CASSQVGPDTQYF | TGCGCCAGCAGCCAAGTGGGCCCAGATACGCAGTATTTT
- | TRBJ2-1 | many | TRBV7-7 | CASSLVIAEYNEQFF | TGTGCTAGCAGCTTAGTAATAGCGGAGTACAATGAGCAGTTCTTC
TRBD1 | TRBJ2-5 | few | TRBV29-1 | CSVPSPGQGQETQYF | TGCAGCGTTCCCTCCCCGGGACAGGGACAAGAGACCCAGTACTTC
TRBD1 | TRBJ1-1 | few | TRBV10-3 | CAIRGDRVDFF | TGTGCCATCAGGGGGGACAGGGTCGATTTCTTT
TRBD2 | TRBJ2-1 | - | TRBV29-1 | CSYISPSPIAGGSNEQFF | TGCAGCTACATCAGTCCATCCCCGATAGCGGGGGGGTCTAATGAGCAGTTCTTC
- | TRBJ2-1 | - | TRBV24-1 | CATSDWGAGNEQFF | TGTGCCACCAGTGATTGGGGGGCGGGGAATGAGCAGTTCTTC
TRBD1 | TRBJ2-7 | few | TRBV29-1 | CSVEEPGQGKYEQYF | TGCAGCGTTGAAGAACCCGGACAGGGGAAATACGAGCAGTACTTC
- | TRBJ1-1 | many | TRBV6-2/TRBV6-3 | CASSYPAAGPMENTEAFF | TGTGCCAGCAGTTACCCTGCTGCCGGGCCGATGGAAAACACTGAAGCTTTCTTT